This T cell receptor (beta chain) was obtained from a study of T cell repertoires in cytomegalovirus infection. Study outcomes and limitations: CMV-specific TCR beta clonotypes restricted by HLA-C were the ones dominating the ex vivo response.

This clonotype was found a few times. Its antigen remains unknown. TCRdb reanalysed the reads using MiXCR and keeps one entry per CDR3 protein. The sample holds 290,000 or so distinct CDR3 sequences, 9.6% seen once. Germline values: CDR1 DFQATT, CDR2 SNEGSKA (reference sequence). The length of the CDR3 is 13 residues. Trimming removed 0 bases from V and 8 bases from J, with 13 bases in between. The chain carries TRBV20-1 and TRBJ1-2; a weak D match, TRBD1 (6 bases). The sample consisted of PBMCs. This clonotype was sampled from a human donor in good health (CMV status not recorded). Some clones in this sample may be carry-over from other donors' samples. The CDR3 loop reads CSARDLGGRGYTF. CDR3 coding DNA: TGCAGTGCTAGAGACTTGGGGGGGCGCGGCTACACCTTC.